The 17 T cell receptor beta chains listed next were all sequenced from one sample in a study of cytomegalovirus exposure and HLA in healthy donors (dated by TCRdb to the late 2010s). The library was built by means of the immunoSEQ multiplex PCR assay. For the multiplex PCR, a mixture combining 60 forward primers for TCR Vbeta segments and 13 reverse primers for TCR Jbeta segments was used. Entries here come from immuneACCESS through TCRdb and include only in-frame sequences with V and J called. Some clones fail to appear in such tables; in the studies checked, an unresolved V gene covers under half of the shortfall, and the cause of the remainder is unknown. This sample has about 150,000 clones in its table, and roughly 77% of those were observed once. Of the sample, around 7.2% is held by the ten largest clones. Sequencing used PBMCs. These receptors originate from a man aged 25 to 40 in good health and CMV-seropositive.

V gene TRBV5-1 combines with J gene TRBJ2-7; TRBD2 aligns across 10 bases. The CDR3 is 16 residues long. Germline assignment: CDR1 SGHRS and CDR2 YFSETQ. J lost 5 bases, V lost 0 bases, and 8 bases had no gene match. The CDR3 spells CASSLGAGGPLNEQYF. CDR3 in DNA: TGCGCCAGCAGCTTGGGAGCGGGAGGGCCTTTGAACGAGCAGTACTTC.

This chain joins TRBV7-2 and TRBJ2-7, with 7 bases identical to TRBD2. The length of the CDR3 is 15 residues. Germline loops: CDR1 SGHTA, CDR2 FQGNSA. V shed 0 bases, J shed 9 bases, and the junction held 11 bases outside the gene matches. CDR3 sequence reads: CASSLAMGRGTAQYF. The DNA for the CDR3 is TGTGCCAGCAGCTTAGCCATGGGGAGGGGAACGGCGCAGTACTTC.

This chain uses TRBV28 with TRBJ2-1; TRBD1 matches 7 bases. Germline V gene sequence: CDR1 MDHEN, CDR2 SYDVKM. V shed 7 bases, J shed 7 bases, and the junction held 13 bases outside the gene matches. This CDR3 spans 15 amino acids. DNA for the CDR3: TGTGCCAGCACCCTCCCCGGGACAGTGGGGAATGAGCAGTTCTTC. This encodes CASTLPGTVGNEQFF.

V gene TRBV5-1 combines with J gene TRBJ2-5; D gene unclear. V was cut by 0 bases and J by 3 bases, with 9 bases left in between. Per germline, CDR1 SGHRS and CDR2 YFSETQ. This CDR3 spans 14 amino acids. The CDR3 DNA is TGCGCCAGCAGCTTGGGCGCCCAGGAAGAGACCCAGTACTTC. The encoded protein is CASSLGAQEETQYF. The full variable domain, with the rest looked up from reference TRBV5-1 and TRBJ2-5, is KAGVTQTPRYLIKTRGQQVTLSCSPISGHRSVSWYQQTPGQGLQFLFEYFSETQRNKGNFPGRFSGRQFSNSRSEMNVSTLELGDSALYLCASSLGAQEETQYFGPGTRLLVL.

This clone was found a few times. V and J are TRBV4-2 and TRBJ2-2; 9 bases match TRBD1. From germline, CDR1 is LGHNA and CDR2 YNFKEQ. V shed 0 bases and J 5 bases; nucleotides not matched to a gene: 7. The CDR3 is 17 residues long. The CDR3 region is CASSQETGTGNTGELFF. Here the CDR3 DNA reads TGTGCCAGCAGCCAAGAAACCGGGACAGGGAATACCGGGGAGCTGTTTTTT.

The rearrangement joins TRBV7-3 to TRBJ2-2; D is perhaps TRBD1 (5 bases). Between the trimmed V and J ends, which lost 5 bases and 8 bases, there was a span of 9 bases. CDR3 length: 12 residues. Germline V gene lookup returns CDR1 SGHTA and CDR2 FQGTGA. This CDR3 is CASSPRTGELFF. CDR3 DNA sequence: TGTGCCAGCAGCCCACGGACAGGGGAGCTGTTTTTT.

V is TRBV19 and J is TRBJ1-5, with TRBD1 matching over 7 bases. The trim removed 5 bases at V and 1 base at J, leaving 5 bases unmatched. The germline gives CDR1 LNHDA, CDR2 SQIVND (reference sequence). The CDR3 covers 15 residues. CDR3 in amino acids: CASSYTTGSNQPQHF. CDR3 DNA: TGTGCCAGTAGTTACACGACAGGGAGCAATCAGCCCCAGCATTTT.

The V call is TRBV5-1, the J call TRBJ1-1, with D hard to call. This CDR3 contains 14 residues. Germline values: CDR1 SGHRS, CDR2 YFSETQ. Trimming removed 1 base from V and 1 base from J, with 8 bases in between. The CDR3 region is CASSLRFANTEAFF. Written as DNA, the CDR3 is TGCGCCAGCAGCTTGCGGTTCGCGAACACTGAAGCTTTCTTT.

V and J are TRBV30 and TRBJ1-2; D remains ambiguous. Trimming stripped 0 bases from V and 7 bases from J, with 9 bases between. Looked up from germline, CDR1 is GTSNPN and CDR2 is SVGIG (reference sequence). This CDR3 has 12 amino acids. The CDR3, as DNA: TGTGCCTGGAGTGTGGGAGCCCCTGGCTACACCTTC. Protein sequence: CAWSVGAPGYTF.

The V gene is TRBV2, the J gene TRBJ1-5, with a weak D call TRBD1 (5 bases). V was clipped by 5 bases and J by 6 bases, with 14 bases between them. Per germline, CDR1 SNHLY and CDR2 FYNNEI. The CDR3 is 14 amino acids. CDR3: CASSWGLPGQPQHF. The CDR3 DNA reads as TGTGCCAGCAGTTGGGGACTTCCGGGTCAGCCCCAGCATTTT. The complete variable domain, with remaining parts taken from reference TRBV2 and TRBJ1-5, reads EPEVTQTPSHQVTQMGQEVILRCVPISNHLYFYWYRQILGQKVEFLVSFYNNEISEKSEIFDDQFSVERPDGSNFTLKIRSTKLEDSAMYFCASSWGLPGQPQHFGDGTRLSIL.

The rearrangement joins TRBV7-3 to TRBJ2-7, with D unresolved. Trimming stripped 6 bases from V and 6 bases from J, with 12 bases between. The CDR3 is made up of 12 amino acids. CDR1 and CDR2 from the germline V gene are SGHTA and FQGTGA. The CDR3 loop reads CASSPGGREQYF. The CDR3 coding sequence is TGTGCCAGCAGTCCGGGTGGTCGCGAGCAGTACTTC.

V is TRBV30 and J is TRBJ2-5; tentatively, D is TRBD2 (5 bases). There are 12 residues in the CDR3. The V and J ends lost 2 bases and 5 bases respectively, with 9 bases between them. The germline CDR1 and CDR2 sequences are GTSNPN and SVGIG (reference sequence). The CDR3 loop reads CAWSYRRETQYF. The CDR3 region has the DNA TGTGCCTGGAGTTATCGGAGGGAGACCCAGTACTTC.

J is TRBJ1-6 and V is TRBV5-1, with D possibly TRBD1 on 6 matching bases. Germline lookup yields CDR1 SGHRS and CDR2 YFSETQ. The V end lost 1 base, the J end lost 5 bases, and 13 bases lay between the germline ends. The CDR3 has 16 amino acids. This CDR3 reads CASSLTGQLDNSPLHF. In DNA form, the CDR3 reads TGCGCCAGCAGCTTGACTGGACAGCTGGATAATTCACCCCTCCACTTT.

The chain joins TRBV18 to TRBJ2-3, with TRBD1 matching 8 bases. The germline V gene has CDR1 KGHSH and CDR2 LQKENI. CDR3 length: 15 residues. The trim removed 6 bases at V and 6 bases at J, leaving 11 bases unmatched. DNA of the CDR3: TGTGCCAGCTCGCCCTTGGGGCAGGGGGCTGATACGCAGTATTTT. Protein sequence: CASSPLGQGADTQYF.

The V call is TRBV19, the J call TRBJ1-1, with 7 bases fitting TRBD1. The CDR3 has 15 residues. Germline V gene sequence: CDR1 LNHDA, CDR2 SQIVND (reference sequence). V was clipped by 5 bases and J by 1 base; unmatched bases: 7. The CDR3 DNA reads as TGTGCCAGTAGTTTGCTCGGGACAGCGAACACTGAAGCTTTCTTT. This encodes CASSLLGTANTEAFF.

The chain links TRBV28 to TRBJ2-1; 11 nucleotides align to TRBD2. CDR1 and CDR2 (germline): MDHEN, SYDVKM. Trimming cost V 8 bases and J 10 bases; bases outside gene matches: 10. The CDR3 is made up of 14 amino acids. The CDR3 reads CASVAGGPGAEQFF. DNA of the CDR3: TGTGCCAGCGTAGCGGGAGGGCCCGGAGCCGAGCAGTTCTTC.

The chain is built from TRBV7-3 and TRBJ2-2; perhaps TRBD2 as D (6 bases). Germline V CDR1 and CDR2: SGHTA, FQGTGA. V dropped 0 bases and J dropped 7 bases, with 15 bases sitting between them. The CDR3 runs to 16 residues. The CDR3 reads CASSLTYKRAGGELFF. The CDR3 DNA reads TGTGCCAGCAGCTTAACGTATAAGCGGGCCGGCGGGGAGCTGTTTTTT.